The sequence of this T cell receptor beta chain was determined in a study of blood T cell repertoires in COVID-19. The overall study: In each case, the material was cDNA or gDNA derived from T cells, B-cell-depleted T cells, or PBMCs.

Assay used: immunoSEQ multiplex PCR; TCRdb lists only in-frame clones, some missing. The sample carries about 270,000 clones, about nine tenths recorded once. Per germline, CDR1 KGHDR and CDR2 SFDVKD. V was pared by 3 bases and J by 9 bases, with 9 bases of the junction left unmatched. The CDR3 has 14 residues. This clone was recorded only once. The chain joins TRBV24-1 to TRBJ2-7; 8 bases match TRBD1. Specimen: peripheral blood. The receptor was derived from a man in his forties with active or convalescent COVID-19. DNA of the CDR3: TGTGCCACCAGTGATCCCGCAGGGGGCGGGGCGCAGTACTTC. Encoded protein: CATSDPAGGGAQYF.